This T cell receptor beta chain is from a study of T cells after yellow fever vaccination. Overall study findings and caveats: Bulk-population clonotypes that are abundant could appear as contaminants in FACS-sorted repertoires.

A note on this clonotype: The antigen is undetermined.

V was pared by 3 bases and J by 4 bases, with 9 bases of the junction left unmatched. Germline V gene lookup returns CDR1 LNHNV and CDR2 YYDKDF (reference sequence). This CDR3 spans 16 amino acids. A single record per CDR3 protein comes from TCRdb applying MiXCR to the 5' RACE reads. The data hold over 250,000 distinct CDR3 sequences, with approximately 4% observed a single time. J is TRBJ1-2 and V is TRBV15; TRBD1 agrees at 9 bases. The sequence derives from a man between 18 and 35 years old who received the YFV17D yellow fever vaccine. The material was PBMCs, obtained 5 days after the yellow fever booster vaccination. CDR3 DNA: TGTGCCACCAGCAGGGGGGGGACAGGGAGCCTCTATGGCTACACCTTC. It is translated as CATSRGGTGSLYGYTF.